A single sample is the source of the 16 T cell receptor beta chains below, sequenced in a study of T cell changes during pregnancy in multiple sclerosis. Libraries were prepared by immunoSEQ multiplex PCR; TCRdb keeps only in-frame clonotypes and omits some of them. The sample comprises about 92,000 clones, more than 90% of which are singletons, and 1.5% rests with the top ten. This specimen consisted of peripheral blood, obtained in the first trimester of pregnancy. The receptors were sampled from a female donor with multiple sclerosis, enrolled in a pregnancy study.

This chain uses TRBV6-6 with TRBJ1-2, with 12 bases fitting TRBD1. Germline-derived CDR1 and CDR2 are MNHNY and SVGAGI (reference sequence). V lost 5 bases to trimming and J lost 7 bases; unmatched junction nucleotides: 11. This CDR3 spans 16 amino acids. In DNA, the CDR3 is TGTGCCAGCAGTAACCCCACCGGGACAGGGGGCTCTGGCTACACCTTC. Translating gives CASSNPTGTGGSGYTF.

Only one count was recorded for this clone. V usage is TRBV9 and J usage is TRBJ2-7, with D perhaps TRBD2 (5 bases). CDR3 size: 13 residues. Germline V gene lookup returns CDR1 SGDLS and CDR2 YYNGEE. Trimming took off 4 bases at V and 7 bases at J, with 15 bases between the two ends. DNA of the CDR3: TGTGCCAGCAGCCCGTCAAGTTCGGGGGAGCAGTACTTC. Translated: CASSPSSSGEQYF.

This clone turned up a few times. CDR3 amino acids: CASSYSTLSGNYGYTF. The CDR3, as DNA: TGTGCCAGCAGTTACTCAACGTTGTCCGGGAACTATGGCTACACCTTC. The rearrangement links TRBV6-5 to TRBJ1-2; D not resolved. V shed 0 bases and J shed 2 bases, with 13 bases lying between them. The CDR3 runs to 16 residues. Germline V gene data show CDR1 as MNHEY and CDR2 as SVGAGI.

This clone was recorded once. The gene calls are TRBV6-5 and TRBJ1-1, with 7 bases identical to TRBD1. The ends lost 6 bases at V and 8 bases at J; junction bases unmatched: 9. CDR3 length: 13 amino acids. From germline, CDR1 is MNHEY and CDR2 SVGAGI. The CDR3 nucleotides are TGTGCCAGCAGAAGACAGGGAAAGTCGGAAGCTTTCTTT. It translates to CASRRQGKSEAFF.

The chain combines TRBV5-1 with TRBJ1-2; TRBD1 is a possible D gene (5 bases). This CDR3 region has 16 residues. CDR1 SGHRS and CDR2 YFSETQ come from the germline V gene. V dropped 0 bases and J dropped 3 bases, with 15 bases sitting between them. The CDR3 sequence is CASSLDRLSRDYGYTF. DNA of the CDR3: TGCGCCAGCAGCTTGGATCGACTGTCCAGGGACTATGGCTACACCTTC. Variable domain in full (rest from reference TRBV5-1 and TRBJ1-2): KAGVTQTPRYLIKTRGQQVTLSCSPISGHRSVSWYQQTPGQGLQFLFEYFSETQRNKGNFPGRFSGRQFSNSRSEMNVSTLELGDSALYLCASSLDRLSRDYGYTFGSGTRLTVV.

V is TRBV19 and J is TRBJ2-4, with 11 bases that match TRBD1. Germline V gives CDR1 LNHDA, CDR2 SQIVND (reference sequence). The CDR3 length is 14 residues. With 7 bases clipped from V and 4 bases from J, the junction kept 3 bases outside the gene matches. CDR3 DNA sequence: TGTGCCAGTAAGGGGACAGGGGGAAAAAACATTCAGTACTTC. It codes for CASKGTGGKNIQYF. Full variable domain (outside the CDR3, taken from reference TRBV19 and TRBJ2-4): DGGITQSPKYLFRKEGQNVTLSCEQNLNHDAMYWYRQDPGQGLRLIYYSQIVNDFQKGDIAEGYSVSREKKESFPLTVTSAQKNPTAFYLCASKGTGGKNIQYFGAGTRLSVL.

This rearrangement joins TRBV2 to TRBJ1-5; D is unclear. V was clipped by 5 bases and J by 0 bases, with 5 bases between them. CDR3 length: 13 residues. Germline CDR1 is SNHLY and CDR2 is FYNNEI. The CDR3 region has the DNA TGTGCCAGCAGTCAGATTAGCAATCAGCCCCAGCATTTT. Amino acid sequence: CASSQISNQPQHF.

In this sample, this clone turned up a few times. The chain combines TRBV4-2 with TRBJ1-2; possible D gene TRBD1, 5 bases. The CDR3 has 14 amino acids. Germline values: CDR1 LGHNA, CDR2 YNFKEQ. Deletions cut 4 bases from V and 4 bases from J, with 13 bases between. Here the CDR3 DNA reads TGTGCCAGCAGCCTCGACCGTGACAGCTATGGCTACACCTTC. It yields the protein CASSLDRDSYGYTF.

The CDR3 DNA is TGCGCCAGCAGCTTGGATGGGACTCCGGGAGGGAAAGCTTTCTTT. Translated: CASSLDGTPGGKAFF. The chain is built from TRBV5-1 and TRBJ1-1; the D gene is possibly TRBD1 (5 bases). V gave up 0 bases and J gave up 9 bases, with 18 bases separating them. The CDR3 runs to 15 residues. Germline loops: CDR1 SGHRS, CDR2 YFSETQ. Combining the CDR3 with reference TRBV5-1 and TRBJ1-1 gives the whole variable domain KAGVTQTPRYLIKTRGQQVTLSCSPISGHRSVSWYQQTPGQGLQFLFEYFSETQRNKGNFPGRFSGRQFSNSRSEMNVSTLELGDSALYLCASSLDGTPGGKAFFGQGTRLTVV.

The rearrangement links TRBV7-2 to TRBJ1-2; 9 bases are a match to TRBD1. The CDR3 covers 18 residues. V dropped 6 bases and J dropped 2; count of bases not matched to a gene: 16. From germline, CDR1 is SGHTA and CDR2 FQGNSA. The CDR3 protein is CASSRVLRDREGNYGYTF. The CDR3 DNA reads TGTGCCAGCAGTCGCGTCCTCCGGGACAGGGAGGGAAACTATGGCTACACCTTC. Variable domain in full (rest from reference TRBV7-2 and TRBJ1-2): GAGVSQSPSNKVTEKGKDVELRCDPISGHTALYWYRQSLGQGLEFLIYFQGNSAPDKSGLPSDRFSAERTGGSVSTLTIQRTQQEDSAVYLCASSRVLRDREGNYGYTFGSGTRLTVV.

V gene TRBV19 combines with J gene TRBJ2-1, with 8 bases that match TRBD1. The V gene's germline CDR1 is LNHDA and CDR2 SQIVND (reference sequence). V was clipped by 6 bases and J by 1 base; unmatched bases: 5. CDR3 length: 15 residues. The CDR3 DNA reads as TGTGCCAGTAGAATAACAGGGGGTTCCTACAATGAGCAGTTCTTC. Translated, it gives CASRITGGSYNEQFF. Filled out from reference TRBV19 and TRBJ2-1, the complete variable domain reads DGGITQSPKYLFRKEGQNVTLSCEQNLNHDAMYWYRQDPGQGLRLIYYSQIVNDFQKGDIAEGYSVSREKKESFPLTVTSAQKNPTAFYLCASRITGGSYNEQFFGPGTRLTVL.

The J gene is TRBJ1-1, the V gene TRBV27, with 10 bases lining up with TRBD1. Germline V gene data show CDR1 as MNHEY and CDR2 as SMNVEV (reference sequence). V lost 5 bases to trimming and J lost 1 base; unmatched junction nucleotides: 10. The CDR3 spans 17 residues. CDR3 DNA: TGTGCCAGCAGTCCTACAAAACGACAGGGGGCGAACACTGAAGCTTTCTTT. It specifies CASSPTKRQGANTEAFF.

The chain employs TRBV6-5 and TRBJ2-7; D perhaps matches TRBD2 (6 bases). Germline CDR1 reads MNHEY; CDR2 reads SVGAGI. The CDR3 consists of 14 residues. Trimming left V 0 bases short and J 7 bases short, with 13 bases between. The CDR3, as DNA: TGTGCCAGCAGTTACTCGACGCGTGGAGGGGAGCAGTACTTC. This gives the protein CASSYSTRGGEQYF.

V gene TRBV4-1 combines with J gene TRBJ1-1, with 9 bases aligning to TRBD1. The junction had 9 bases not matched to a gene; V was cut back by 3 bases and J by 10 bases. Germline assignment: CDR1 MGHRA and CDR2 YSYEKL. The CDR3 is 14 residues long. The DNA of the CDR3 is TGCGCCAGCAGCCATACCGGGACAGGGCAGGTAGCTTTCTTT. Translated: CASSHTGTGQVAFF.

The J gene is TRBJ2-2, the V gene TRBV7-6; the match to TRBD1 covers 9 bases. Germline V gene lookup returns CDR1 SGHVS and CDR2 FNYEAQ. Trimming took 1 base from V and 1 from J; bases not matched to a gene: 7. CDR3 length: 18 amino acids. The CDR3, as DNA: TGTGCCAGCAGCTTAGTGTCCCCGGGACAGGGGAACACCGGGGAGCTGTTTTTT. It codes for CASSLVSPGQGNTGELFF. The full variable domain, rest sourced from reference TRBV7-6 and TRBJ2-2, is GAGVSQSPRYKVTKRGQDVALRCDPISGHVSLYWYRQALGQGPEFLTYFNYEAQQDKSGLPNDRFSAERPEGSISTLTIQRTEQRDSAMYRCASSLVSPGQGNTGELFFGEGSRLTVL.

The V call is TRBV19, the J call TRBJ2-5, with TRBD2 matching 8 bases. The V and J ends lost 4 bases and 5 bases, in that order; junction bases with no gene match: 3. CDR3 length: 13 residues. CDR1 is LNHDA, CDR2 SQIVND, per germline (reference sequence). CDR3 region: CASSTGLVETQYF. The CDR3 DNA follows: TGTGCCAGTAGTACGGGACTAGTCGAGACCCAGTACTTC.